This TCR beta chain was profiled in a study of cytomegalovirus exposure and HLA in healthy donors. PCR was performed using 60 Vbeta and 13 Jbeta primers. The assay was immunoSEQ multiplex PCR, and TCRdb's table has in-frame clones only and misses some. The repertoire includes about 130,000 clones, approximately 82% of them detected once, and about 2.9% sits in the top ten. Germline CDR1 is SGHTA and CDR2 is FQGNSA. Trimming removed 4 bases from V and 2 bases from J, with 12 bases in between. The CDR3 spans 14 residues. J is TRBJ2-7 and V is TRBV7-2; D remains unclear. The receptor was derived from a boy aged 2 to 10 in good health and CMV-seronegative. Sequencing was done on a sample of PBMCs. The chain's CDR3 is CASSSAVLPYEQYF. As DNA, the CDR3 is TGTGCCAGCAGCTCCGCGGTCCTCCCCTACGAGCAGTACTTC. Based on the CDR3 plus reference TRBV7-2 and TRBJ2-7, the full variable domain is GAGVSQSPSNKVTEKGKDVELRCDPISGHTALYWYRQSLGQGLEFLIYFQGNSAPDKSGLPSDRFSAERTGGSVSTLTIQRTQQEDSAVYLCASSSAVLPYEQYFGPGTRLTVT.